These T cell receptor beta chains were read from a single sample in a study of T cells in Graves' hyperthyroidism and ophthalmopathy. TCRdb passed the multiplex PCR reads through MiXCR, listing each CDR3 protein once. The sample comprises around 620,000 distinct CDR3 sequences, approximately 15% of which are singletons, and over 6% rests with the top ten. The material sequenced was blood. These receptor sequences come from a woman between 18 and 30 years old with Graves' ophthalmopathy. The CDR3 runs from the conserved cysteine through the conserved F or W. Each record gives: CDR3 length, V gene, CDR3 protein.

>14|TRBV12-3/TRBV12-4
CASSLGLAGGLEFF
>18|TRBV3-1
CASSRGASASGIKDTQYF
>17|TRBV5-1
CASSFGKVLAGVGELFF
>15|TRBV20-1
CSARATSGTYNEQFF
>18|TRBV4-1
CASSQEGQGSGGNTEAFF
>14|TRBV3-1
CASSHGTVGDEQYF
>14|TRBV20-1
CSASPGQGLNIQYF
>14|TRBV5-4
CASSLETLAGEQYF
>16|TRBV11-3
CASSLDPDRGPDGYTF
>15|TRBV18
CASQSLWGGQETQYF
>13|TRBV30
CAWGTGGEETQYF
>18|TRBV20-1
CSANHPRLAATSTDTQYF
>14|TRBV19
CASRFRGLVTEAFF
>13|TRBV28
CASSFTGRGTYTF
>13|TRBV20-1
CSARHRGTDTQYF
>14|TRBV29-1
CSVEPGQGSGKLFF
>14|TRBV2
CASTLGQWTYEQYF
>15|TRBV4-1
CASSPQGGLNTEAFF
>13|TRBV29-1
CSVEGQGKIRAFF
>22|TRBV20-1
CSARALDHGGPSGRWGTGELFF
>17|TRBV6-6
CASSYGGGSYLPDTQYF
>20|TRBV9
CASSSYPGLADHGAKNIQYF
>14|TRBV11-3
CASSIASGRGEQYF
>15|TRBV20-1
CSATRLAGEGETQYF
>15|TRBV2
CASTSEGAVVYGYTF
>16|TRBV20-1
CSARPIRTGLNYGYTF
>14|TRBV20-1
CSARDSTGGYGYTF
>15|TRBV25-1
CASSSRTVKPYEQYF
>13|TRBV5-1
CASSPEANNEQFF
>14|TRBV19
CASSRTGQGDIQYF
>14|TRBV14
CASSQDDRTDEQFF
>14|TRBV6-1
CASRPEGPASMAFF
>16|TRBV20-1
CSANGQGASGANVLTF
>15|TRBV9
CASSVSASSYNEQFF
>15|TRBV28
CASLDGGQGRETQYF
>13|TRBV30
CAWSVGGTGEAFF
>12|TRBV5-1
CASNSPRGGYTF
>13|TRBV19
CASSIGPAREQFF
>15|TRBV19
CASSISFDSVEKLFF
>14|TRBV20-1
CSATGTGRYTEAFF
>15|TRBV7-2
CASSRPPHGQETQYF
>16|TRBV12-3/TRBV12-4
CASSPQGALEGNTIYF
>17|TRBV6-1
CASSEALGAGVAYGYTF
>15|TRBV5-1
CASSLTRTGPYEQHF
>15|TRBV9
CASSVGLAEPYEQYF
>18|TRBV20-1
CSARDQGTSGRATDTQYF
>14|TRBV27
CASNKASGANVLTF
>17|TRBV18
CASSPQRTGNRGTEAFF
>15|TRBV27
CASSLVAGLTDTQYF
>18|TRBV3-1
CASSQVKFGEYSAETQYF
>14|TRBV9
CSSNVATGTYEQYF
>15|TRBV7-9
CASSYDSLSNYGYTF
>16|TRBV6-1
CASSPEGAPLSYEQYF
>13|TRBV7-9
CASSLVMVDTQYF
>15|TRBV11-3
CASSLMASGTYEQYF
>14|TRBV30
CAWDQLAGRETQYF
>14|TRBV7-3
CASSQTSSYNEQFF